A single sample gave rise to the 11 T cell receptor beta chains below, sequenced in a study of T-cell memory formation after mild COVID-19. Each CDR3 protein gets one entry after TCRdb re-called the 5' RACE reads with MiXCR. Of 470,000 or so distinct CDR3 sequences in the sample, 15% to 20% are singletons; the top ten hold approximately 13%. The sample taken for sequencing was PBMCs or a T cell subset sorted from them (not recorded which). These receptors originate from an adult woman who had mild COVID-19 (a few samples of this study predate the infection). Cell type and time point are not known.

This clonotype came up a few times. This sequence joins TRBV4-1 and TRBJ2-5; maybe TRBD2 (7 bases). CDR1 is MGHRA and CDR2 is YSYEKL in the germline V gene. The CDR3 consists of 15 residues. The V gene lost 3 bases and the J gene lost 1 base, with 12 bases spanning the gap. Here the CDR3 DNA reads TGCGCCAGCAGCCATAGGGGGGGGCTCCAAGAGACCCAGTACTTC. It encodes CASSHRGGLQETQYF.

This clonotype was counted only a few times. This chain joins TRBV7-9 and TRBJ1-1; no definite D call. This CDR3 has 12 amino acids. V was shortened by 1 base and J by 7 bases, with 7 bases between the two germline ends. Germline values: CDR1 SEHNR, CDR2 FQNEAQ (reference sequence). This CDR3 reads CASSLGLDEAFF. CDR3 DNA: TGTGCCAGCAGCTTAGGGTTGGATGAAGCTTTCTTT.

J is TRBJ1-1 and V is TRBV30; D call uncertain. Germline CDR1 and CDR2: GTSNPN and SVGIG (reference sequence). The CDR3 spans 14 residues. The V gene lost 5 bases and the J gene lost 0 bases, with 13 bases spanning the gap. CDR3 region: CAWDPSGMNTEAFF. CDR3 DNA: TGTGCCTGGGATCCCTCTGGGATGAACACTGAAGCTTTCTTT. Full variable domain (outside the CDR3, taken from reference TRBV30 and TRBJ1-1): SQTIHQWPATLVQPVGSPLSLECTVEGTSNPNLYWYRQAAGRGLQLLFYSVGIGQISSEVPQNLSASRPQDRQFILSSKKLLLSDSGFYLCAWDPSGMNTEAFFGQGTRLTVV.

This clonotype has just a few counts. The CDR3 loop is CASSPGTIYGYTF. In nucleotides, the CDR3 is TGTGCCAGCAGTCCCGGGACAATCTATGGCTACACCTTC. The V call is TRBV12-3 or TRBV12-4, the J call TRBJ1-2; the D gene is possibly TRBD1 (6 bases). CDR3 length: 13 amino acids. Trimming shortened V by 5 bases and J by 4 bases, and 11 bases separated the two germline ends.

The chain joins TRBV29-1 to TRBJ2-1; the match to TRBD1 covers 9 bases. J was trimmed by 6 bases and V by 3 bases; bases with no gene match: 6. The germline V gene has CDR1 SQVTM and CDR2 ANQGSEA. This CDR3 comprises 14 residues. The CDR3 nucleotides are TGCAGCGTTGACCGGGACAGGGTGTTCAATGAGCAGTTCTTC. Its translation: CSVDRDRVFNEQFF.

The chain is built from TRBV7-9 and TRBJ2-7; 8 bases are shared with TRBD1. The junction had 10 bases not matched to a gene; V was cut back by 5 bases and J by 4 bases. This CDR3 has 15 amino acids. Germline V gene lookup returns CDR1 SEHNR and CDR2 FQNEAQ (reference sequence). The CDR3 loop is CASSPRTGKLYEQYF. CDR3 nucleotides: TGTGCCAGCAGCCCGCGGACAGGGAAATTATACGAGCAGTACTTC.

This clonotype showed up many times. The junction departs from germline at one end; a sequencing error may be responsible. J is TRBJ2-1 and V is TRBV5-1; 9 bases line up with TRBD2. The germline gives CDR1 SGHRS, CDR2 YFSETQ. There are 15 residues in the CDR3. The CDR3 region has the DNA TGTGCCAGCAGCTTAGGCGGGGGGGCCTACAATGAGCAGTTCTTC. Its translation is CASSLGGGAYNEQFF.

This clonotype was counted many times. The genes are TRBV3-1 and TRBJ1-1; D perhaps matches TRBD1 (6 bases). The V gene lost 0 bases and the J gene lost 0 bases, with 11 bases spanning the gap. CDR3 size: 16 residues. Germline V CDR1 and CDR2: LGHDT, YNNKEL (reference sequence). CDR3 DNA sequence: TGTGCCAGCAGCCAAGATTGGGGGGCAATGAACACTGAAGCTTTCTTT. It translates to CASSQDWGAMNTEAFF.

The chain employs TRBV7-2 and TRBJ2-3; 14 nucleotides align to TRBD2. Germline V lookup: CDR1 SGHTA, CDR2 FQGNSA. This CDR3 is 17 amino acids long. Unmatched junction bases numbered 5, after V lost 5 bases and J lost 1 base. CDR3 in amino acids: CASSTGLAGVRTDTQYF. The DNA for the CDR3 is TGTGCCAGCAGCACGGGACTAGCGGGAGTCCGCACAGATACGCAGTATTTT. The whole variable domain, remainder taken from reference TRBV7-2 and TRBJ2-3, is GAGVSQSPSNKVTEKGKDVELRCDPISGHTALYWYRQSLGQGLEFLIYFQGNSAPDKSGLPSDRFSAERTGGSVSTLTIQRTQQEDSAVYLCASSTGLAGVRTDTQYFGPGTRLTVL.

The rearrangement uses TRBV29-1 and TRBJ1-1; D remains ambiguous. V was clipped by 5 bases and J by 2 bases, with 12 bases between them. Germline CDR1 SQVTM, CDR2 ANQGSEA. The CDR3 is 13 residues long. The CDR3 nucleotides read TGCAGCGTTCCCTCAGGCACCAACACTGAAGCTTTCTTT. Translation: CSVPSGTNTEAFF.

This chain connects TRBV5-1 to TRBJ1-1; 10 nucleotides line up with TRBD1. Trimming at V came to 2 bases and at J to 0 bases, leaving 10 bases not matched to a gene. The CDR3 sequence is 18 residues long. Germline loops: CDR1 SGHRS, CDR2 YFSETQ. The CDR3 sequence is CASSFRGTGATMNTEAFF. CDR3 coding DNA: TGCGCCAGCAGCTTTAGGGGGACAGGGGCGACCATGAACACTGAAGCTTTCTTT. Variable domain in full (rest from reference TRBV5-1 and TRBJ1-1): KAGVTQTPRYLIKTRGQQVTLSCSPISGHRSVSWYQQTPGQGLQFLFEYFSETQRNKGNFPGRFSGRQFSNSRSEMNVSTLELGDSALYLCASSFRGTGATMNTEAFFGQGTRLTVV.